The 18 T cell receptor beta chains below all came from one sample that was sequenced in a study of T-cell reconstitution after alpha-beta-depleted transplantation in children (dated by TCRdb to 2016 to 2017). Library preparation was by PCR. Sequenced on an Illumina HiSeq 2500. TCR libraries were prepared with molecular barcoding, using unique molecular identifiers to normalize TCRbeta repertoire quantification. TCRdb cleaned the public reads at Q25 with fastp, built clones with MiXCR and kept in-frame beta chains. Merged by CDR3 protein, the rows form single entries marked with the most common genes and DNA. In this sample the table shows just under 550,000 distinct CDR3 sequences, around 19% of which occur a single time. The ten largest clonotypes hold roughly 3.3% of the sample. This specimen was PBMCs from the stem cell graft donor, taken from the stem cell graft. The receptors here all came from a human donor who donated a stem cell graft to a child with acute lymphoblastic leukemia.

The sample holds a few counts of this clonotype. The chain has TRBV11-2 and TRBJ1-5; D is undetermined. CDR3 size: 15 residues. Germline CDR1 is SGHAT and CDR2 is FQNNGV. V shed 1 base and J shed 3 bases, with 10 bases lying between them. CDR3 sequence: CASSLVAGLNQPQHF. CDR3 nucleotide sequence: TGTGCCAGCAGCTTAGTAGCCGGGCTCAATCAGCCCCAGCATTTT.

The V gene is TRBV12-3 or TRBV12-4, the J gene TRBJ2-7; 7 nucleotides align to TRBD1. CDR3 length: 14 residues. The trim removed 7 bases at V and 6 bases at J, leaving 12 bases unmatched. This chain's CDR3 is CASTRIQGFSEQYF. CDR3 coding DNA: TGTGCCAGCACCCGAATACAGGGGTTTAGCGAGCAGTACTTC.

This clonotype was seen more than once but under ten times. This chain links TRBV12-3 or TRBV12-4 with TRBJ2-2, with D possibly being TRBD1 or TRBD2 (5 bases each). The length of the CDR3 is 12 residues. V gave up 7 bases and J gave up 6 bases, with 9 bases separating them. The CDR3 sequence: CASIWGSGELFF. CDR3 DNA sequence: TGTGCCAGCATTTGGGGGTCCGGGGAGCTGTTTTTT.

V gene TRBV20-1 combines with J gene TRBJ2-2; D gene uncertain. V lost 5 bases and J lost 1, with 5 bases in between. Looked up from germline, CDR1 is DFQATT and CDR2 is SNEGSKA (reference sequence). This CDR3 spans 12 amino acids. CDR3 DNA: TGCAGTGCTGAAAGGAACACCGGGGAGCTGTTTTTT. Translation gives CSAERNTGELFF.

There are a few counts of this clonotype. V is TRBV6-4 and J is TRBJ2-3; 8 positions match TRBD2. Germline V CDR1 and CDR2: MRHNA, SNTAGT. J lost 0 bases, V lost 3 bases, and 2 bases had no gene match. CDR3 length: 15 residues. As DNA, the CDR3 is TGTGCCAGCAGTGAAGCTAGCGGGAGCACAGATACGCAGTATTTT. Protein product: CASSEASGSTDTQYF.

This rearrangement joins TRBV12-3 or TRBV12-4 to TRBJ1-2; the D is unclear. The CDR3 runs 13 residues. V lost 2 bases and J 8 bases, leaving 12 bases between the germline ends. CDR3 residues: CASSLLENNGYTF. CDR3 in DNA: TGTGCCAGCAGTTTATTAGAGAATAACGGCTACACCTTC.

There are a few counts of this clonotype. V usage is TRBV12-3 or TRBV12-4 and J usage is TRBJ2-5; D gene ambiguous. Trimming removed 6 bases from V and 4 bases from J, with 15 bases in between. This CDR3 has 14 amino acids. CDR3 bases: TGTGCCAGCAGGCCGGTTACCCCCGGAGAGACCCAGTACTTC. This encodes CASRPVTPGETQYF.

A few counts support this clonotype. V is TRBV20-1 and J is TRBJ1-2; D might be TRBD1 (5 bases). The germline V and J ends were trimmed by 4 bases and 3 bases, with 12 bases remaining between them. CDR3 length: 13 amino acids. Germline CDR1 is DFQATT and CDR2 is SNEGSKA (reference sequence). This chain's CDR3 is CSAIGQAHYGYTF. The CDR3 nucleotides read TGCAGTGCTATAGGACAAGCCCACTATGGCTACACCTTC.

The V gene is TRBV4-1, the J gene TRBJ1-5; no firm D call. This CDR3 comprises 16 residues. Germline V gives CDR1 MGHRA, CDR2 YSYEKL. Trimming cost V 0 bases and J 2 bases, with 11 bases left between them. This chain's CDR3 is CASSQEGHGRNQPQHF. The DNA for the CDR3 is TGCGCCAGCAGCCAAGAAGGGCATGGTCGCAATCAGCCCCAGCATTTT.

The sample holds a few counts of this clonotype. The gene calls are TRBV10-3 and TRBJ2-3; no definite D call. The germline gives CDR1 ENHRY, CDR2 SYGVKD. The CDR3 loop spans 17 amino acids. Trimming took 4 bases from V and 1 from J, leaving 18 bases between them. The CDR3 loop reads CAISGILGAWGTDTQYF. The CDR3 bases are TGTGCCATCAGTGGGATTTTGGGCGCGTGGGGCACAGATACGCAGTATTTT.

About this clonotype: A junction end diverges from the germline sequence, so it may reflect a read error. The V gene is TRBV4-1, the J gene TRBJ1-5; no reliable D call. This CDR3 contains 13 residues. Germline V gene data show CDR1 as MGHRA and CDR2 as YSYEKL. The CDR3 protein is CASSQVGNQRQHF. The CDR3 region has the DNA TGCGCCAGCAGCCAAGTCGGAAATCAGCGCCAGCATTTT.

This clonotype was counted between two and nine times. The V call is TRBV12-3 or TRBV12-4, the J call TRBJ2-2; TRBD2 matches at 10 bases. The ends lost 6 bases at V and 0 bases at J; junction bases unmatched: 4. The CDR3 spans 16 residues. As DNA, the CDR3 is TGTGCCAGCAGACCCGGACTAGCGGCGAACACCGGGGAGCTGTTTTTT. Amino acid sequence: CASRPGLAANTGELFF.

The rearrangement links TRBV27 to TRBJ2-1; D uncertain. Germline CDR1 and CDR2: MNHEY and SMNVEV (reference sequence). Trimming cost V 9 bases and J 16 bases, with 19 bases left between them. The CDR3 is 11 residues long. The CDR3 sequence: CASTLRPRFFF. CDR3 bases: TGTGCCAGTACCCTCCGGCCCAGATTTTTCTTC.

This rearrangement joins TRBV20-1 to TRBJ2-6; either TRBD1 or TRBD2 may supply D (6 bases each). The CDR3 sequence is 15 residues long. V gave up 2 bases and J gave up 4 bases, with 12 bases separating them. Looked up from germline, CDR1 is DFQATT and CDR2 is SNEGSKA (reference sequence). The DNA for the CDR3 is TGCAGTGCTAGAAGGGGGGCGCAAGGGGCCAACGTCCTGACTTTC. It encodes CSARRGAQGANVLTF.

A few counts support this clonotype. The rearrangement uses TRBV10-3 and TRBJ1-1, with 7 positions matching TRBD1. CDR3 size: 13 residues. Germline CDR1 ENHRY, CDR2 SYGVKD. V lost 11 bases and J lost 4; bases outside the gene matches: 10. CDR3 coding DNA: TGTGCCGCCCGGACAGGAGATGGCACTGAAGCTTTCTTT. It yields the protein CAARTGDGTEAFF.

The chain couples TRBV6-1 to TRBJ1-5; no firm D call. The CDR3 runs to 15 residues. Trimming took off 8 bases at V and 4 bases at J, with 18 bases between the two ends. Germline loops: CDR1 MNHNS, CDR2 SASEGT. The CDR3 is CASSSDGSVNQPQHF. The CDR3 nucleotides are TGTGCCAGCTCCTCCGATGGGAGCGTTAATCAGCCCCAGCATTTT.

This chain uses TRBV12-3 or TRBV12-4 with TRBJ1-3; unclear D gene. This CDR3 has 14 residues. Trimming took 6 bases from V and 0 from J, leaving 9 bases between them. This CDR3 reads CASRIPDSGNTIYF. The CDR3 DNA sequence: TGTGCCAGCAGGATACCCGACTCTGGAAACACCATATATTTT.

The chain has TRBV4-1 and TRBJ2-7, with D perhaps TRBD1 (8 bases). The CDR3 is made up of 14 amino acids. The germline CDR1 and CDR2 sequences are MGHRA and YSYEKL. Trimming stripped 3 bases from V and 3 bases from J, with 12 bases between. In DNA, the CDR3 is TGCGCCAGCAGCCAGAACAGGGGGGGCTACGAGCAGTACTTC. This sequence encodes CASSQNRGGYEQYF.